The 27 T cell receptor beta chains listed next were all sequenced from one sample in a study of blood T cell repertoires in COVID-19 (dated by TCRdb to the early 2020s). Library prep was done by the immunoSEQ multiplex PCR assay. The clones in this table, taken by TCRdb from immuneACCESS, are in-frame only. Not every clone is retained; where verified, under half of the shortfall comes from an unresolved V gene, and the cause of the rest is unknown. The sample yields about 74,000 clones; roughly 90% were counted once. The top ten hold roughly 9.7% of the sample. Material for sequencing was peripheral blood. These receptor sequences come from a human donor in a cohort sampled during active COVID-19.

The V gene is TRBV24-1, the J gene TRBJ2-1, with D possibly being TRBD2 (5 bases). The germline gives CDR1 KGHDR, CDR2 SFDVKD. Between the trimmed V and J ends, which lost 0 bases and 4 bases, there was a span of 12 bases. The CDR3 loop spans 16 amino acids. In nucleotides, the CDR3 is TGTGCCACCAGTGATTTGACGGGGTTTGGTTACAATGAGCAGTTCTTC. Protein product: CATSDLTGFGYNEQFF.

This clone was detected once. For the CDR3, the DNA is TGTGCCAGCAGCTTGGGCCCCGACAGCCATCAGCCCCAGCATTTT. Translated: CASSLGPDSHQPQHF. The chain employs TRBV5-5 and TRBJ1-5; D is possibly TRBD1 (5 bases). This CDR3 has 15 amino acids. Germline CDR1 and CDR2: SGHKS and YYEKEE (reference sequence). V was shortened by 0 bases and J by 5 bases, with 12 bases between the two germline ends.

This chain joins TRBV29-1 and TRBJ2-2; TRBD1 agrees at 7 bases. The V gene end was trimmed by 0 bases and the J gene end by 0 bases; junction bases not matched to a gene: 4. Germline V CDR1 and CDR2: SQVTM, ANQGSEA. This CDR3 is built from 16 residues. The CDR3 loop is CSVEEVGTANTGELFF. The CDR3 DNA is TGCAGCGTTGAAGAAGTAGGGACAGCGAACACCGGGGAGCTGTTTTTT.

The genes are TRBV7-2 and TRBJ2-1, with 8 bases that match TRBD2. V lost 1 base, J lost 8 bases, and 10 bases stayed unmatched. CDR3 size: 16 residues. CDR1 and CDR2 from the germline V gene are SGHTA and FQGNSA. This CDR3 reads CASSLVAGGLPDEQFF. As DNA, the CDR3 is TGTGCCAGCAGCTTAGTCGCGGGAGGCCTACCTGATGAGCAGTTCTTC.

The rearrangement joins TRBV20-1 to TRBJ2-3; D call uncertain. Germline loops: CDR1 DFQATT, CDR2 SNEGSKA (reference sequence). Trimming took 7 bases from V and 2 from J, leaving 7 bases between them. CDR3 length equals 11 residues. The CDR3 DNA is TGCAGTGGGCAGGACACAGATACGCAGTATTTT. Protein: CSGQDTDTQYF.

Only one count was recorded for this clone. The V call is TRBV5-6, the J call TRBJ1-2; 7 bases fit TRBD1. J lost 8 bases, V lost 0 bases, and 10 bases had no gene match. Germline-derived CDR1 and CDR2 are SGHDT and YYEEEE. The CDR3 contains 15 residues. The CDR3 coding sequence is TGTGCCAGCAGCTTGGGGACAGGTGCGGGGCTCGGCTACACCTTC. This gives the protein CASSLGTGAGLGYTF.

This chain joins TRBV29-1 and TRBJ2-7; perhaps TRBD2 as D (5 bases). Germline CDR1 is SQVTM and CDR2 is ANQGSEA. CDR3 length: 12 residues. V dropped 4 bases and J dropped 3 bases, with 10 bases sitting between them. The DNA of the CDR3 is TGCAGCGTTGGAGGGAACAGCTACGAGCAGTACTTC. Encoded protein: CSVGGNSYEQYF.

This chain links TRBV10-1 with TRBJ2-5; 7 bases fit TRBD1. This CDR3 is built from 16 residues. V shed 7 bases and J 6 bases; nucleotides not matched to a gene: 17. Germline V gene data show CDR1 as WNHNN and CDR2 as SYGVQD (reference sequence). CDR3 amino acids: CASKDGDRDGIKTQYF. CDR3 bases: TGCGCCAGCAAGGACGGAGACAGGGACGGGATAAAGACCCAGTACTTC.

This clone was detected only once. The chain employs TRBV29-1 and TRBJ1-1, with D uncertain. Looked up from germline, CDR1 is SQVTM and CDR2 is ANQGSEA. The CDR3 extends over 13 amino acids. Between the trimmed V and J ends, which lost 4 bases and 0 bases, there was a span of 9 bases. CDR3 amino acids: CSVARRMNTEAFF. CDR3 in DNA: TGCAGCGTTGCTAGGCGGATGAACACTGAAGCTTTCTTT.

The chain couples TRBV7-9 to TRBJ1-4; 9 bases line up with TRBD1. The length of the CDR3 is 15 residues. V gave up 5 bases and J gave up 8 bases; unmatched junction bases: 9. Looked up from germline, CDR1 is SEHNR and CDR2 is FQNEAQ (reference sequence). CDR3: CASSGGQGKREKLFF. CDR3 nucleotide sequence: TGTGCCAGCAGCGGAGGACAGGGGAAAAGAGAAAAACTGTTTTTT.

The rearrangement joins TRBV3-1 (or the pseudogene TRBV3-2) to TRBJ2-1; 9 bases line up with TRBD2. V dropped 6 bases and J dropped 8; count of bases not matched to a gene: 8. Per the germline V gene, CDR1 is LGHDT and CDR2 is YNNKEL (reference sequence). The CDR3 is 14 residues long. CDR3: CASRPELAGHEQFF. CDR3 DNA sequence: TGTGCCAGCAGGCCCGAACTAGCGGGCCATGAGCAGTTCTTC.

CDR3 DNA: TGTGCCAGCAGCCAAGATGGAGGAGGTGACACCGGGGAGCTGTTTTTT. Protein product: CASSQDGGGDTGELFF. The chain joins TRBV4-2 to TRBJ2-2; D possibly corresponds to TRBD2 (5 bases). The germline CDR1 and CDR2 sequences are LGHNA and YNFKEQ. Trimming stripped 0 bases from V and 3 bases from J, with 11 bases between. The CDR3 runs to 16 residues.

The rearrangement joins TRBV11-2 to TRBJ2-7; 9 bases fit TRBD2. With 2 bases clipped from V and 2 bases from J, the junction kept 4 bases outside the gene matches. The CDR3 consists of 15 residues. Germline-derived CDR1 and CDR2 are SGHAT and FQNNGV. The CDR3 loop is CASSLKSSGTYEQYF. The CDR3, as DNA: TGTGCCAGCAGCTTAAAGTCTAGCGGGACCTACGAGCAGTACTTC.

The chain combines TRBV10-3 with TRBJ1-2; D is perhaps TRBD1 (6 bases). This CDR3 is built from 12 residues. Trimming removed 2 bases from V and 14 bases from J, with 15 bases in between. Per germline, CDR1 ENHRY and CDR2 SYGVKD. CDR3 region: CAISEPGEGVTF. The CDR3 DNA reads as TGTGCCATCAGTGAGCCAGGGGAGGGAGTTACCTTC.

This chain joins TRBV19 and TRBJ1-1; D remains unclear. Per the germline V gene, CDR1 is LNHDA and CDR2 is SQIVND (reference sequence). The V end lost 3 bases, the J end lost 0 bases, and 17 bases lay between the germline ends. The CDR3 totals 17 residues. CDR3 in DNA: TGTGCCAGTAGTATGTTTGAGGTGGGAGAAATGAACACTGAAGCTTTCTTT. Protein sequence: CASSMFEVGEMNTEAFF.

The CDR3 DNA reads TGTGCCAGCAGTTTCCTGGCAGGGCCTCAGCCCCAGCATTTT. It specifies CASSFLAGPQPQHF. This chain links TRBV28 with TRBJ1-5; D perhaps matches TRBD1 (5 bases). This CDR3 spans 14 amino acids. In germline, CDR1 is MDHEN, CDR2 SYDVKM. Trimming removed 3 bases from V and 6 bases from J, with 12 bases in between.

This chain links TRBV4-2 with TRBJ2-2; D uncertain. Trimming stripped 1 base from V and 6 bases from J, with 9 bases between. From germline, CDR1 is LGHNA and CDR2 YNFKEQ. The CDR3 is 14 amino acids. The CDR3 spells CASSQAGGAGELFF. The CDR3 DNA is TGTGCCAGCAGCCAAGCCGGCGGAGCCGGGGAGCTGTTTTTT.

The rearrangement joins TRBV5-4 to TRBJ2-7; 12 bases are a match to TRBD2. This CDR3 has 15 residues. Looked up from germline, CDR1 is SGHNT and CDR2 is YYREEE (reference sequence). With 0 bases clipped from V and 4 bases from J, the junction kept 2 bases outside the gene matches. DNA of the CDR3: TGTGCCAGCAGCTTGGGAACTAGCGGGGGGTACGAGCAGTACTTC. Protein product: CASSLGTSGGYEQYF. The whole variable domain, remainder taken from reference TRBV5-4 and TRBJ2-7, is ETGVTQSPTHLIKTRGQQVTLRCSSQSGHNTVSWYQQALGQGPQFIFQYYREEENGRGNFPPRFSGLQFPNYSSELNVNALELDDSALYLCASSLGTSGGYEQYFGPGTRLTVT.

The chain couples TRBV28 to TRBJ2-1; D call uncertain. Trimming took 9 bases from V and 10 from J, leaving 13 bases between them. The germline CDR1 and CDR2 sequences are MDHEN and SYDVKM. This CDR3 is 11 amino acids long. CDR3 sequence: CARIVGKEQFF. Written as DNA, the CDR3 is TGTGCCAGAATAGTCGGTAAGGAGCAGTTCTTC.

CDR3 sequence: CASSLGILADYYEQYF. The DNA of the CDR3 is TGTGCCAGCAGCTTAGGTATTCTAGCGGATTACTACGAGCAGTACTTC. The genes are TRBV7-8 and TRBJ2-7; 7 positions agree with TRBD2. This CDR3 comprises 16 residues. The germline V gene has CDR1 SGHVS and CDR2 FQNEAQ. V lost 1 base, J lost 3 bases, and 9 bases stayed unmatched.

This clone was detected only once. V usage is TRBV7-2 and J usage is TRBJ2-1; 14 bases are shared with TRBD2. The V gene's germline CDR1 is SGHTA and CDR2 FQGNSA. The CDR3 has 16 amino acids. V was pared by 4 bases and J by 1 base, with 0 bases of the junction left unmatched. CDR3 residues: CASSWTSGGSYNEQFF. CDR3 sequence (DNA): TGTGCCAGCAGCTGGACTAGCGGGGGGTCCTACAATGAGCAGTTCTTC.

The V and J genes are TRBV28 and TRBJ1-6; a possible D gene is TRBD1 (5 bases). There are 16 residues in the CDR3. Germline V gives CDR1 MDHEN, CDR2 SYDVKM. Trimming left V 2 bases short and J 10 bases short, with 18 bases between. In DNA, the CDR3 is TGTGCCAGCAGTTTAGGCAGGGCCGTGTTAGAATCACCCCTCCACTTT. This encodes CASSLGRAVLESPLHF.

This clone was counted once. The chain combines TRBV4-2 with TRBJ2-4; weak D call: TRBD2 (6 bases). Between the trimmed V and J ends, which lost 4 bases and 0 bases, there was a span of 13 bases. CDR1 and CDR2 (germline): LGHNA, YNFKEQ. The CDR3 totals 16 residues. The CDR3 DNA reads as TGTGCCAGCAGCCCGCAGACGGGACTAGCCAAAAACATTCAGTACTTC. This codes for CASSPQTGLAKNIQYF.

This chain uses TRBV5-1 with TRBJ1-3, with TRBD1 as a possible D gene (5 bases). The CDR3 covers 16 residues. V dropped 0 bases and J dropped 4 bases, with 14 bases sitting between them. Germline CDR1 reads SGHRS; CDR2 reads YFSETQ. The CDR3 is CASSLEGRVSGNTIYF. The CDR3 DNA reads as TGCGCCAGCAGCTTGGAGGGCAGGGTATCGGGAAACACCATATATTTT.

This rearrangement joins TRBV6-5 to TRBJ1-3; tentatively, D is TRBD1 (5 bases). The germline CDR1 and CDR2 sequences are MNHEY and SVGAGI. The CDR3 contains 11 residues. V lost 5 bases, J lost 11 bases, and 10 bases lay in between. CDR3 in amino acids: CASSPGQAIYF. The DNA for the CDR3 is TGTGCCAGCAGTCCCGGACAAGCCATATATTTT.

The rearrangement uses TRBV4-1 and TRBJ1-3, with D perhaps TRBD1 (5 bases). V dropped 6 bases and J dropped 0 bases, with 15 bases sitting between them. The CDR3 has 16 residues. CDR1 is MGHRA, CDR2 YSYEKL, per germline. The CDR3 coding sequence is TGCGCCAGCAGGGCCTTCACAGGAAACTCTGGAAACACCATATATTTT. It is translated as CASRAFTGNSGNTIYF.

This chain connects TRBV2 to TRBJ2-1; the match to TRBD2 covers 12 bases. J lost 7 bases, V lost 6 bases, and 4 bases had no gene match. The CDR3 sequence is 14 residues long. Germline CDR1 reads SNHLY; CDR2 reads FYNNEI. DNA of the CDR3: TGTGCCAGCAGGCTAGCGGGAGGGGGAAATGAGCAGTTCTTC. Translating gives CASRLAGGGNEQFF. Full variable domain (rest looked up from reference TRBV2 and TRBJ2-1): EPEVTQTPSHQVTQMGQEVILRCVPISNHLYFYWYRQILGQKVEFLVSFYNNEISEKSEIFDDQFSVERPDGSNFTLKIRSTKLEDSAMYFCASRLAGGGNEQFFGPGTRLTVL.